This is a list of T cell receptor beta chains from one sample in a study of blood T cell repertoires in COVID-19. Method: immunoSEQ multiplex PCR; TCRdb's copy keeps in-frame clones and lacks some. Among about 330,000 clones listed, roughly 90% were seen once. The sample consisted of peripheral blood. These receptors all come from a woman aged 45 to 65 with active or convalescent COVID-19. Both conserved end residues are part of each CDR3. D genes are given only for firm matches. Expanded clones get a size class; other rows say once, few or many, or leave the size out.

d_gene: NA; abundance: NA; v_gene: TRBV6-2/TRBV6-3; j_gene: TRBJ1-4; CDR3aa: CASSQGYEKLFF; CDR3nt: TGTGCCAGCAGTCAGGGATACGAAAAACTGTTTTTT
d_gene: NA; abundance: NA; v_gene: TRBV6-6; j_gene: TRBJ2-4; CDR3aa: CASSLAVVQYF; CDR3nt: TGTGCCAGCAGTTTAGCTGTAGTTCAGTACTTC
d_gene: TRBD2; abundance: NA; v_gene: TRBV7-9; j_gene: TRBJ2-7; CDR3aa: CASSVQSGSSYEQYF; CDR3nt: TGTGCCAGCAGTGTACAAAGCGGGAGCTCCTACGAGCAGTACTTC
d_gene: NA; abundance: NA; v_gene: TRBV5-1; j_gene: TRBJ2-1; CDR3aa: CASSGTSAEQFF; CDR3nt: TGCGCCAGCAGCGGCACTAGTGCTGAGCAGTTCTTC
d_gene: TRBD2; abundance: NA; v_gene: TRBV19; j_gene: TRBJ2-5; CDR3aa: CASSNRAVGSGGPQETQYF; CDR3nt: TGTGCCAGTAGTAACAGGGCAGTCGGTTCGGGGGGGCCCCAAGAGACCCAGTACTTC
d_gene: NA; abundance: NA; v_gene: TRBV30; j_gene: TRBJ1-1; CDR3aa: CAWSQLSYAFF; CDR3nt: TGTGCCTGGAGCCAACTCTCGTACGCTTTCTTT
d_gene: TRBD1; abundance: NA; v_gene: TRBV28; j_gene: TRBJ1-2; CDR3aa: CASSSTSTTGVLYGYTF; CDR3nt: TGTGCCAGCAGTTCTACGTCGACCACAGGGGTCCTCTATGGCTACACCTTC
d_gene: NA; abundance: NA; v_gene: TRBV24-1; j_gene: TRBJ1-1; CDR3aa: CATSDSRNTEAFF; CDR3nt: TGTGCCACCAGTGATTCTAGAAACACTGAAGCTTTCTTT
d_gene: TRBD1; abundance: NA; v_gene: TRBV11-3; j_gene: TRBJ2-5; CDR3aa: CASSEGGRGEGETQYF; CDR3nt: TGTGCCAGCAGCGAAGGGGGCAGGGGTGAAGGAGAGACCCAGTACTTC
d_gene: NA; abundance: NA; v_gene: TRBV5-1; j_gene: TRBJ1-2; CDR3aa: CASSLAGDGYTF; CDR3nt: TGCGCCAGCAGCTTGGCCGGGGATGGCTACACCTTC
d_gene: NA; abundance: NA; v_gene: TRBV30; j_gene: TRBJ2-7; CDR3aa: CAWSVFGHEQYF; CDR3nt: TGTGCCTGGAGTGTTTTTGGGCACGAGCAGTACTTC
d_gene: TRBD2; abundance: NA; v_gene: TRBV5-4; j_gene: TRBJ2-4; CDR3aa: CASSLARAGGSIQYF; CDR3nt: TGTGCCAGCAGCTTGGCCCGGGCGGGGGGTAGCATTCAGTACTTC
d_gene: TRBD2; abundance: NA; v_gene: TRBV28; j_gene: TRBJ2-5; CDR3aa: CATGTSGTPRWETQYF; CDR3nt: TGTGCCACCGGGACTAGCGGGACCCCGCGGTGGGAGACCCAGTACTTC
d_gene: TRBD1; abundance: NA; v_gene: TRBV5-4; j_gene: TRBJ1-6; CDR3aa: CASSFQTGGSSPLHF; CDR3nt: TGTGCCAGCAGCTTCCAGACAGGGGGCTCTTCACCCCTCCACTTT
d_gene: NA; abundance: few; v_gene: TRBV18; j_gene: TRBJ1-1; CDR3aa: CASSPNRLRTEAFF; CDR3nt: TGTGCCAGCTCACCAAACCGGTTGAGGACTGAAGCTTTCTTT
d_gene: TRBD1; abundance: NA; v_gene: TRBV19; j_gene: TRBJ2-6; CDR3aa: CASSIGQGASGANVLTF; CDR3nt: TGTGCCAGTAGTATAGGACAGGGGGCCTCTGGGGCCAACGTCCTGACTTTC
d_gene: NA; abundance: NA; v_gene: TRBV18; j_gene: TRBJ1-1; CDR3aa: CASSPQGSGTNTEAFF; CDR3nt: TGTGCCAGCTCACCACAAGGTTCAGGGACTAACACTGAAGCTTTCTTT
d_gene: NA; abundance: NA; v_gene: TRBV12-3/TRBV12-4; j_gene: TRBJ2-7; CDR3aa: CASSRQNSYEQYF; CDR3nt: TGTGCCAGCAGCAGACAGAACTCCTACGAGCAGTACTTC
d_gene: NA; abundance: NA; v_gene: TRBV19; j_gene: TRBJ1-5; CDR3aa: CASSIDVAGAFWPQHF; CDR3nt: TGTGCCAGTAGTATCGACGTGGCAGGGGCTTTTTGGCCCCAGCATTTT
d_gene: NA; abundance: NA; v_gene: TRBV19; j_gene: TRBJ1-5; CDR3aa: CASAFWQDNQPQHF; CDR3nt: TGTGCCAGTGCTTTTTGGCAGGACAATCAGCCCCAGCATTTT
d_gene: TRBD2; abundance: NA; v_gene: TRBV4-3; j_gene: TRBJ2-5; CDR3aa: CASSQGNGRAVETQYF; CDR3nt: TGCGCCAGCAGCCAAGGGAACGGGAGGGCCGTGGAGACCCAGTACTTC
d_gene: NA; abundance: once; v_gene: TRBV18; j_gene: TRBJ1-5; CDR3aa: CASSQGIDQPQHF; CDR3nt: TGTGCCAGCTCCCAGGGTATCGACCAGCCCCAGCATTTT
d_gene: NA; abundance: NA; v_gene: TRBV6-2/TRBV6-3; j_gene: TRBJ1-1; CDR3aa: CASSYSQDREHTEAFF; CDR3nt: TGTGCCAGCAGTTACTCACAGGACAGAGAACATACTGAAGCTTTCTTT
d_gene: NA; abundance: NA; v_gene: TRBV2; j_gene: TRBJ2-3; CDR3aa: CASSPPGRGASTDTQYF; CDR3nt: TGTGCCAGCTCTCCCCCCGGACGGGGAGCTAGCACAGATACGCAGTATTTT
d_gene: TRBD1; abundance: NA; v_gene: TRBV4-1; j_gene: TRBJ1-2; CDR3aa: CASSQDRAYGYTF; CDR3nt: TGCGCCAGCAGCCAGGACAGGGCCTATGGCTACACCTTC
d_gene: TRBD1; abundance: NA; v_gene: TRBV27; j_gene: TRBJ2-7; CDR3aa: CASSLISVGGPTGWHEQYF; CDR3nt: TGTGCCAGCAGCCTGATCTCGGTCGGAGGTCCGACAGGGTGGCACGAGCAGTACTTC
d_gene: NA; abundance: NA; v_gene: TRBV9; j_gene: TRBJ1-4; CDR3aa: CASSPQAEKLFF; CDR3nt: TGTGCCAGCAGCCCCCAAGCAGAAAAACTGTTTTTT
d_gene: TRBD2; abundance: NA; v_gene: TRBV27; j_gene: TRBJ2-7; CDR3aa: CASSLLGLAGPAHEQYF; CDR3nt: TGTGCCAGCAGTTTATTGGGACTAGCGGGACCCGCCCACGAGCAGTACTTC
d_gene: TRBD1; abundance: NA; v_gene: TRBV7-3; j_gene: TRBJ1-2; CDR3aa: CASSSRPGTGGVGYTF; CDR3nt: TGTGCCAGCAGCTCAAGGCCTGGGACAGGGGGTGTTGGCTACACCTTC
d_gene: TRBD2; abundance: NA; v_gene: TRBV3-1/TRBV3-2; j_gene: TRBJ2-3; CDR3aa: CASSQDRTSGMSDTQYF; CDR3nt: TGTGCCAGCAGCCAAGATCGGACTAGCGGAATGAGTGATACGCAGTATTTT
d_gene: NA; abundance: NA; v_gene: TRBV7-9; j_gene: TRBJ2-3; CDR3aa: CASRSGEDTQYF; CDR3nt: TGTGCCAGCAGGTCAGGGGAAGATACGCAGTATTTT
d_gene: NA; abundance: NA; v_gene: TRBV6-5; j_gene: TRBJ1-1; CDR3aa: CASSDGQYTEAFF; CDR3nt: TGTGCCAGCAGCGATGGGCAATACACTGAAGCTTTCTTT
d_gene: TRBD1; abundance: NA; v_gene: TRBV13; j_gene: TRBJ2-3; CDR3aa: CASSSRDRVTDTQYF; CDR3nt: TGTGCCAGCAGCTCCCGGGACAGGGTGACAGATACGCAGTATTTT
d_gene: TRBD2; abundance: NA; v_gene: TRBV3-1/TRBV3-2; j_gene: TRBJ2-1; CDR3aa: CASSLGTSGWDEQFF; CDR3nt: TGTGCCAGCAGCTTAGGGACTAGCGGGTGGGATGAGCAGTTCTTC
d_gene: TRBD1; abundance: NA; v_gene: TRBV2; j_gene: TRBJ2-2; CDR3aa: CASSSRTGARGLELFF; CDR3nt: TGTGCCAGCAGTTCCCGGACAGGGGCGCGCGGACTGGAGCTGTTTTTT
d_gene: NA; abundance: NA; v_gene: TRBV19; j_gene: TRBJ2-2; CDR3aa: CASSILSTYTGELFF; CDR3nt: TGTGCCAGTAGTATTTTATCCACATACACCGGGGAGCTGTTTTTT
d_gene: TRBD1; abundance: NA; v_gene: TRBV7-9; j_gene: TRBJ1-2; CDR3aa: CASSRTGGTYGYTF; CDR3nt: TGTGCCAGCAGCAGGACAGGGGGCACCTATGGCTACACCTTC
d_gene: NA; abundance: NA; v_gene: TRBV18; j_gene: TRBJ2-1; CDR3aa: CASSPLLSNEQFF; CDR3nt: TGTGCCAGCTCACCACTCCTTTCTAATGAGCAGTTCTTC
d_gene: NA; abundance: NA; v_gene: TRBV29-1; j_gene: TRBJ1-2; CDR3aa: CSVETRVYGYTF; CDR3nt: TGCAGCGTTGAAACCCGGGTCTATGGCTACACCTTC
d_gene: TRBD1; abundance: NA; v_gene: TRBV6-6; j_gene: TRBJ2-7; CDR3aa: CASRVRTGPGEQYF; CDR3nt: TGTGCCAGCAGGGTCCGGACAGGGCCAGGCGAGCAGTACTTC
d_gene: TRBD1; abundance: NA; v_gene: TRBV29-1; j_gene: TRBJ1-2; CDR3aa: CSVRDSHGYTF; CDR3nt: TGCAGCGTTCGGGACAGTCATGGCTACACCTTC
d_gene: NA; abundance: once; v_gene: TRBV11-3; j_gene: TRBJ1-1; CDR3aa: CASSFRGNPTEAFF; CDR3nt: TGTGCCAGCAGCTTTAGAGGGAACCCCACTGAAGCTTTCTTT
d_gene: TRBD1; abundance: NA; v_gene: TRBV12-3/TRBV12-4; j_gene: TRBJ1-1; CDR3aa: CASTQGANTEAFF; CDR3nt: TGTGCCAGCACCCAGGGGGCCAACACTGAAGCTTTCTTT